The rows below give T cell receptor beta chains drawn from one sample of a study of CD8 T cells in ankylosing spondylitis. Via MiXCR, TCRdb re-called the 5' RACE reads, giving one row per CDR3 protein. The data show some 33,000 distinct CDR3 sequences, with 13% to 15% seen just once and roughly 36% held by the top ten. Sequenced material: blood. Receptors were obtained from a male donor with ankylosing spondylitis or in good health (not recorded which). Each CDR3 is given with its conserved first and last residue. Each record gives: V gene, D gene, J gene, clone size, CDR3 DNA, CDR3 protein. A D gene is named only where the DNA matches it firmly. Size is stated for part of the rows, as once, few or many counts, or as a class when the clone is expanded.

TRBV5-5	-	TRBJ1-4	-	TGTGCCAGCAGTTTTGACCCGGCTAATGAAAAACTGTTTTTT	CASSFDPANEKLFF
TRBV25-1	TRBD2	TRBJ2-3	few	TGTGCCAGCAGTTGGTTAGCGGGAGGGTCAGATACGCAGTATTTT	CASSWLAGGSDTQYF
TRBV29-1	TRBD1	TRBJ1-4	few	TGCAGCGTTGGGACAGGGGCAACTAATGAAAAACTGTTTTTT	CSVGTGATNEKLFF
TRBV7-9	-	TRBJ1-1	few	TGTGCCAGCAGCTTAGCGGCGACGGGGGAAGCTTTCTTT	CASSLAATGEAFF
TRBV28	TRBD1	TRBJ2-1	-	TGTGCCAGCAGTTCCCGACAGGGCTACAATGAGCAGTTCTTC	CASSSRQGYNEQFF
TRBV5-1	-	TRBJ2-7	-	TGCGCCAGCAGCTTAACCGGGACAAACGGGGAGCAGTACTTC	CASSLTGTNGEQYF
TRBV6-2/TRBV6-3	-	TRBJ2-7	few	TGTGCCAGCAGTTATGGGACCAACTACGAGCAGTACTTC	CASSYGTNYEQYF
TRBV4-3	-	TRBJ1-1	-	TGCGCCAGCAGCCAAGGGTTAGGGGTGACTGAAGCTTTCTTT	CASSQGLGVTEAFF
TRBV19	-	TRBJ2-3	-	TGTGCCAGTAGCCAAGGGGCGGATACGCAGTATTTT	CASSQGADTQYF
TRBV12-3/TRBV12-4	-	TRBJ2-2	-	TGTGCCAGCAGCCCCACCCAGGGCACCGGGGAGCTGTTTTTT	CASSPTQGTGELFF
TRBV20-1	-	TRBJ2-3	few	TGCAGTGCTAGGGGGGGCGGACTAACCACAGATACGCAGTATTTT	CSARGGGLTTDTQYF
TRBV7-3	-	TRBJ1-4	few	TGTGCCAGCAGCTTATTCTCCTCGGCCGAAAAACTGTTTTTT	CASSLFSSAEKLFF
TRBV7-9	-	TRBJ2-2	-	TGTGCCAGCAGATATGCCTCGTGGGACACGCCCACCGGGGAGCTGTTTTTT	CASRYASWDTPTGELFF
TRBV20-1	TRBD1	TRBJ2-2	-	TGCAGTACATACAGGGGCACCGGGGAGCTGTTTTTT	CSTYRGTGELFF
TRBV27	-	TRBJ2-6	-	TGTGCCAGCAGTCCTCGGAGCTCTGGGGCCAACGTCCTGACTTTC	CASSPRSSGANVLTF
TRBV19	-	TRBJ2-3	few	TGTGCCACCCTGGGGCGGTACACAGATACGCAGTATTTT	CATLGRYTDTQYF
TRBV11-2	-	TRBJ2-2	-	TGTGCCAGCAGCTTTGACCTCGGGGAGCTGTTTTTT	CASSFDLGELFF
TRBV12-3/TRBV12-4	-	TRBJ2-2	few	TGTGCCAGCAGGTTGTTTGGCACCGGGGAGCTGTTTTTT	CASRLFGTGELFF
TRBV5-8	-	TRBJ2-1	-	TGTGCCAGCAGCGAGGGACTCAGCTCCTACAATGAGCAGTTCTTC	CASSEGLSSYNEQFF
TRBV12-3/TRBV12-4	TRBD2	TRBJ2-2	-	TGTGCCAGCACTAGCGGGAGTGGCACCGGGGAGCTGTTTTTT	CASTSGSGTGELFF
TRBV5-5	TRBD2	TRBJ2-2	few	TGTGCCAGCAGCCCATGGGGAGGGAGGTCCACCGGGGAGCTGTTTTTT	CASSPWGGRSTGELFF
TRBV29-1	TRBD1	TRBJ2-3	few	TGCAGCGTGCAGAAGGACAGGTCTAGCACAGATACGCAGTATTTT	CSVQKDRSSTDTQYF
TRBV12-3/TRBV12-4	-	TRBJ1-4	-	TGTGCCAGCAGACTTCAAACTGGTGAAAAACTGTTTTTT	CASRLQTGEKLFF
TRBV2	-	TRBJ2-2	-	TGTGCCAGCAGTGAACCCGGGGAGCTGTTTTTT	CASSEPGELFF
TRBV4-3	-	TRBJ2-2	few	TGCGCCAGCAGCCAAGATGTGGGATTGGGGGAGCTGTTTTTT	CASSQDVGLGELFF
TRBV5-1	TRBD2	TRBJ2-5	few	TGCGCCAGCAGCTATCCGGGGGGGCACGAGACCCAGTACTTC	CASSYPGGHETQYF
TRBV15	TRBD1	TRBJ1-1	-	TGTGCCACCAGCAGCTCCACAGGGGGCACTGAAGCTTTCTTT	CATSSSTGGTEAFF
TRBV25-1	TRBD1	TRBJ2-2	-	TGTGCCAGCAGTCCTAATATACGGGACAGCTTCACCGGGGAGCTGTTTTTT	CASSPNIRDSFTGELFF
TRBV7-3	TRBD2	TRBJ2-1	many	TGTGCCAGCAGCTTAACCTCCGGGACTAGGGGTCTGGATGAGCAGTTCTTC	CASSLTSGTRGLDEQFF
TRBV29-1	TRBD1	TRBJ1-4	few	TGCAGCGTTGAGTGGGGGCTTGGGACAGGGGTCGTCGGTGAAAAACTGTTTTTT	CSVEWGLGTGVVGEKLFF
TRBV7-2	-	TRBJ1-5	-	TGTGCCAGCAGCCCGGAGGCAGGGAACAATCAGCCCCAGCATTTT	CASSPEAGNNQPQHF
TRBV4-3	TRBD2	TRBJ2-1	few	TGCGCCAGCAGCCAAGATGGGGGGGGGTCCTACAATGAGCAGTTCTTC	CASSQDGGGSYNEQFF
TRBV30	TRBD2	TRBJ2-2	few	TGTGCCTGGAGTGTACGGGGGAGGGACACCGGGGAGCTGTTTTTT	CAWSVRGRDTGELFF
TRBV20-1	-	TRBJ2-3	few	TGCAGTGCTAGAGATCCGACTACTAGCAGAATCACAGATACGCAGTATTTT	CSARDPTTSRITDTQYF
TRBV6-2/TRBV6-3	TRBD1	TRBJ2-2	-	TGTGCCAGCAGCCGGGACAGTCTGGCGAACACCGGGGAGCTGTTTTTT	CASSRDSLANTGELFF
TRBV15	-	TRBJ2-1	few	TGTGCCACCAGCAGAGAGGGTCGGGGACTCCAGTTCTTC	CATSREGRGLQFF
TRBV28	-	TRBJ1-1	-	TGTGCCAGCAGTTCCCAATGGGGCAGGGGGAACACTGAAGCTTTCTTT	CASSSQWGRGNTEAFF
TRBV9	TRBD1	TRBJ2-7	few	TGTGCCAGCAGCGTAGGCCCAGACAGGGGGTACGAGCAGTACTTC	CASSVGPDRGYEQYF
TRBV5-1	TRBD2	TRBJ2-2	few	TGCGCCAGCAGCTTGCGGACTAGCGGGGGCTCCACCGGGGAGCTGTTTTTT	CASSLRTSGGSTGELFF
TRBV5-1	-	TRBJ2-1	few	TGCGCCAGCAGCTTGGACGTTTGGGGGTCCAATGAGCAGTTCTTC	CASSLDVWGSNEQFF
TRBV27	TRBD1	TRBJ1-5	-	TGTGCCAGCGGCGGACAGGGCGGTCAGCCCCAGCATTTT	CASGGQGGQPQHF
TRBV28	-	TRBJ1-4	-	TGTGCCAGCAGGGGAGGAGGAGAAAAACTGTTTTTT	CASRGGGEKLFF
TRBV5-1	-	TRBJ2-2	-	TGCGCCAGCAGCCGGCTGAGCCCCACTAACACCGGGGAGCTGTTTTTT	CASSRLSPTNTGELFF
TRBV24-1	TRBD1	TRBJ1-4	-	TGTGCCACCAGCCAGGGGGCGGAAAAACTGTTTTTT	CATSQGAEKLFF
TRBV5-4	TRBD1	TRBJ1-4	few	TGTGCCAGCAGGAACCGTGGGACAGGTGAAAAACTGTTTTTT	CASRNRGTGEKLFF
TRBV11-2	TRBD1	TRBJ2-2	-	TGTGCCAGCAGCTTCACAGGGGGCGCGGACACCGGGGAGCTGTTTTTT	CASSFTGGADTGELFF
TRBV5-1	-	TRBJ2-2	-	TGCGCCAGCAGCCTTACCCAAACCGGGGAGCTGTTTTTT	CASSLTQTGELFF
TRBV30	-	TRBJ2-2	-	TGTGCCTGGAAGGAGGGCGACACCGGGGAGCTGTTTTTT	CAWKEGDTGELFF
TRBV9	TRBD2	TRBJ2-2	-	TGTGCCAGCAGCGGACTAGCGGGAGGGCCCGGGGAGCTGTTTTTT	CASSGLAGGPGELFF
TRBV12-3/TRBV12-4	TRBD2	TRBJ2-2	-	TGTGCCAGCAGTTTGGATAGCGGGGTCACCGGGGAGCTGTTTTTT	CASSLDSGVTGELFF
TRBV7-2	-	TRBJ2-5	-	TGTGCCAGCAGTCAGTCGTCAGAGACCCAGTACTTC	CASSQSSETQYF
TRBV20-1	-	TRBJ2-1	-	TGCAGTGCTCCCCCACAGGTTTCGAATGAGCAGTTCTTC	CSAPPQVSNEQFF
TRBV6-4	-	TRBJ2-3	-	TGTGCCAGCAGTGACTCGAGAGGGGGTGTCAAAGATATGCAGTATTTT	CASSDSRGGVKDMQYF
TRBV7-9	-	TRBJ1-4	few	TGTGCCAGCAGCTTAGAGCAGGACACTAGAAAACTGTTTTTT	CASSLEQDTRKLFF
TRBV11-2	-	TRBJ1-4	-	TGTGCCAGCAGCTTAGGAAATAGGGAAAAACTGTTTTTT	CASSLGNREKLFF
TRBV29-1	TRBD1	TRBJ2-1	-	TGCAGCGTAGACAGGGGTGTCGGCAATGAGCAGTTCTTC	CSVDRGVGNEQFF
TRBV5-1	-	TRBJ1-1	-	TGCGCCAGCAGCTTGAGGGGGGACCTGGATGAAGCTTTCTTT	CASSLRGDLDEAFF
TRBV7-3	TRBD1	TRBJ2-2	-	TGTGCCAGCAGCCCTGGGACAGGGGGGACCGGGGAGCTGTTTTTT	CASSPGTGGTGELFF
TRBV7-3	TRBD2	TRBJ2-7	few	TGTGCCAGCAGCTTAGAACTAGCGCCAACCTACGAGCAGTACTTC	CASSLELAPTYEQYF
TRBV29-1	-	TRBJ2-1	-	TGCAGCGTCGAGGGGGACCTGGGGCAGTTCTTC	CSVEGDLGQFF